The 28 T cell receptor beta chains listed next were all sequenced from one sample in a study of T cell responses to AZD1222 COVID-19 vaccine. Sequencing used immunoSEQ multiplex PCR; TCRdb keeps in-frame clones, though not all of them. The sample yields about 56,000 clones, 70% to 80% seen once. The sample was peripheral blood, taken 28 days after the second AZD1222 dose. Receptors originate from an adult who received the AZD1222 COVID-19 vaccine.

This clone has a handful of counts. CDR3 sequence: CASSMRGEGNQPQHF. The CDR3 DNA follows: TGTGCCAGTAGTATGAGAGGGGAAGGCAATCAGCCCCAGCATTTT. The chain recombines TRBV19 with TRBJ1-5; tentatively, D is TRBD1 (5 bases). Germline CDR1 LNHDA, CDR2 SQIVND (reference sequence). The CDR3 consists of 15 residues. The V gene lost 3 bases and the J gene lost 2 bases, with 11 bases spanning the gap.

The chain has TRBV28 and TRBJ2-5, with D perhaps matching TRBD1 or TRBD2 (5 bases each). Germline CDR1 and CDR2: MDHEN and SYDVKM. The CDR3 runs 10 residues. V lost 6 bases and J lost 9, with 8 bases in between. The CDR3, as DNA: TGTGCCAGCAGCCGGGGCGCCCAGTACTTC. This translates into CASSRGAQYF.

For the CDR3, the DNA is TGTGCCAGCAGCTTAGGACAGGGACAAGAGACCCAGTACTTC. Protein: CASSLGQGQETQYF. The chain employs TRBV7-2 and TRBJ2-5; 7 positions match TRBD1. In germline, CDR1 is SGHTA, CDR2 FQGNSA. Trimming took 1 base from V and 2 from J; bases not matched to a gene: 1. This CDR3 region has 14 residues.

This sequence joins TRBV7-9 and TRBJ1-1; tentative D call: TRBD1 (5 bases). Germline V CDR1 and CDR2: SEHNR, FQNEAQ (reference sequence). This CDR3 contains 12 residues. Trimming removed 3 bases at V and 11 bases at J, with 13 bases between. The DNA for the CDR3 is TGTGCCAGCAGCTTGCCCCAGGGCCGGGCTTTCTTT. It is translated as CASSLPQGRAFF.

This clone was recorded only once. This chain joins TRBV5-6 and TRBJ1-1; possible D gene TRBD1, 5 bases. In germline, CDR1 is SGHDT, CDR2 YYEEEE. CDR3 size: 19 residues. Trimming stripped 4 bases from V and 0 bases from J, with 25 bases between. This CDR3 is CASSGAGTAISLMNTEAFF. The DNA for the CDR3 is TGTGCCAGCAGCGGAGCAGGGACCGCGATTAGTCTAATGAACACTGAAGCTTTCTTT.

This clone was found a few times. The genes are TRBV20-1 and TRBJ1-1; D is perhaps TRBD1 (6 bases). With 5 bases removed from V and 10 bases from J, the gap between germline ends came to 14 bases. The V gene's germline CDR1 is DFQATT and CDR2 SNEGSKA (reference sequence). This CDR3 is built from 11 residues. The CDR3 reads CSARREGGAFF. CDR3 in DNA: TGCAGTGCTCGCAGGGAAGGGGGAGCTTTCTTT.

The chain has TRBV5-1 and TRBJ1-1; D ambiguous. This CDR3 has 14 residues. The V and J ends lost 2 bases and 1 base respectively, with 9 bases between them. The germline V gene encodes CDR1 SGHRS and CDR2 YFSETQ. This chain's CDR3 is CASSFAGRNTEAFF. CDR3 nucleotide sequence: TGCGCCAGCAGCTTCGCAGGCCGGAACACTGAAGCTTTCTTT.

The genes are TRBV28 and TRBJ1-1; D is perhaps TRBD1 (6 bases). CDR1 and CDR2 (germline): MDHEN, SYDVKM. The CDR3 spans 17 residues. Trimming removed 2 bases at V and 0 bases at J, with 16 bases between. The CDR3 DNA follows: TGTGCCAGCAGTTTACTGGGGGCGAGGGTTATGAACACTGAAGCTTTCTTT. Amino acid sequence: CASSLLGARVMNTEAFF.

The chain carries TRBV30 and TRBJ1-5, with D tentatively TRBD1 (5 bases). Germline CDR1 and CDR2: GTSNPN and SVGIG (reference sequence). Trimming pared 4 bases from V and 2 bases from J, leaving 18 bases between. CDR3 length: 16 residues. The CDR3 protein is CAWKGQGVVGNQPQHF. The CDR3 bases are TGTGCCTGGAAGGGGCAGGGAGTAGTTGGCAATCAGCCCCAGCATTTT. The whole variable domain, filled in from reference TRBV30 and TRBJ1-5, reads SQTIHQWPATLVQPVGSPLSLECTVEGTSNPNLYWYRQAAGRGLQLLFYSVGIGQISSEVPQNLSASRPQDRQFILSSKKLLLSDSGFYLCAWKGQGVVGNQPQHFGDGTRLSIL.

This chain links TRBV19 with TRBJ2-1, with TRBD2 identical over 8 bases. Germline trimming cut 10 bases from V and 2 bases from J; bases unmatched to any gene: 7. The germline V gene has CDR1 LNHDA and CDR2 SQIVND (reference sequence). The CDR3 totals 14 residues. CDR3 nucleotide sequence: TGTGCCACAGCAGGGACTAGAACCTACAATGAGCAGTTCTTC. Translated: CATAGTRTYNEQFF. The full variable domain, rest sourced from reference TRBV19 and TRBJ2-1, is DGGITQSPKYLFRKEGQNVTLSCEQNLNHDAMYWYRQDPGQGLRLIYYSQIVNDFQKGDIAEGYSVSREKKESFPLTVTSAQKNPTAFYLCATAGTRTYNEQFFGPGTRLTVL.

The chain recombines TRBV18 with TRBJ2-2; D is unresolved. Trimming took 3 bases from V and 0 from J, leaving 5 bases between them. CDR1 and CDR2 from the germline V gene are KGHSH and LQKENI. This CDR3 has 14 residues. The CDR3 DNA follows: TGTGCCAGCTCACCTAGATCGAACACCGGGGAGCTGTTTTTT. Its protein product is CASSPRSNTGELFF.

The CDR3 sequence: CASSRTTQGASTDTQYF. CDR3 nucleotide sequence: TGTGCCAGCTCACGAACCACACAGGGGGCAAGCACAGATACGCAGTATTTT. The V gene is TRBV18, the J gene TRBJ2-3, with TRBD1 matching 9 bases. This CDR3 is 17 amino acids long. CDR1 KGHSH and CDR2 LQKENI come from the germline V gene. V was pared by 4 bases and J by 0 bases, with 8 bases of the junction left unmatched. The full variable domain, in which reference TRBV18 and TRBJ2-3 provide the parts outside the CDR3, is NAGVMQNPRHLVRRRGQEARLRCSPMKGHSHVYWYRQLPEEGLKFMVYLQKENIIDESGMPKERFSAEFPKEGPSILRIQQVVRGDSAAYFCASSRTTQGASTDTQYFGPGTRLTVL.

The chain recombines TRBV6-2 or TRBV6-3 with TRBJ2-2; D is perhaps TRBD1 (6 bases). The CDR3 has 15 residues. V was pared by 2 bases and J by 0 bases, with 7 bases between. The germline V gene has CDR1 MNHEY and CDR2 SVGEGT. CDR3 nucleotides: TGTGCCAGCAGTTACGGGACAACGAACACCGGGGAGCTGTTTTTT. Translating it yields CASSYGTTNTGELFF.

On this clone itself: Other DNA sequences in this sample translate to the same CDR3. The chain links TRBV6-2 or TRBV6-3 to TRBJ1-1; D is unclear. The V end was cut by 9 bases, the J end by 8 bases, with 19 bases between. CDR1 is MNHEY and CDR2 is SVGEGT in the germline V gene. The CDR3 spans 13 residues. CDR3 sequence (DNA): TGTGCCAGTAGTCTCGGCTCACCTCGGGAAGCTTTCTTT. This translates into CASSLGSPREAFF.

The J gene is TRBJ2-5, the V gene TRBV6-1; TRBD2 is a possible D gene (6 bases). The CDR3 is made up of 13 amino acids. Germline lookup yields CDR1 MNHNS and CDR2 SASEGT. The ends were cut back, 0 bases at V and 7 bases at J, with 9 bases in the middle. In DNA form, the CDR3 reads TGTGCCAGCAGTGAAGCGAGCGGGCCGACCCAGTACTTC. Protein: CASSEASGPTQYF.

The chain carries TRBV6-5 and TRBJ2-2; a weak D match, TRBD1 (5 bases). V lost 6 bases and J 1 base, leaving 12 bases between the germline ends. The CDR3 has 15 residues. CDR1 is MNHEY, CDR2 SVGAGI, per germline. The CDR3 region has the DNA TGTGCCAGCAGGAGAGACAGCAAGAACACCGGGGAGCTGTTTTTT. It codes for CASRRDSKNTGELFF.

This clone was observed a few times. V and J are TRBV9 and TRBJ1-2; 7 nucleotides agree with TRBD1. The CDR3 totals 15 residues. Per germline, CDR1 SGDLS and CDR2 YYNGEE. The J segment lost 4 bases and the V segment lost 4 bases, leaving 10 bases of the junction unmatched. CDR3 residues: CASSLFDRAGYGYTF. CDR3 nucleotides: TGTGCCAGCAGCCTATTTGACAGGGCCGGCTATGGCTACACCTTC. Variable domain in full (rest from reference TRBV9 and TRBJ1-2): DSGVTQTPKHLITATGQRVTLRCSPRSGDLSVYWYQQSLDQGLQFLIQYYNGEERAKGNILERFSAQQFPDLHSELNLSSLELGDSALYFCASSLFDRAGYGYTFGSGTRLTVV.

In its sample, this clone was seen once. The chain uses TRBV5-4 and TRBJ1-2; D might be TRBD1 (5 bases). The CDR3 totals 14 residues. The germline V gene has CDR1 SGHNT and CDR2 YYREEE (reference sequence). V lost 0 bases, J lost 2 bases, and 8 bases lay in between. The CDR3 bases are TGTGCCAGCAGCTTGGAGTCAGGGAACTATGGCTACACCTTC. It translates to CASSLESGNYGYTF.

This chain uses TRBV28 with TRBJ2-7; D remains ambiguous. The germline V gene has CDR1 MDHEN and CDR2 SYDVKM. V was clipped by 3 bases and J by 6 bases, with 9 bases between them. CDR3 length: 12 residues. The CDR3 sequence: CASSFGPGEQYV. CDR3 coding DNA: TGTGCCAGCAGTTTTGGCCCTGGCGAGCAGTACGTC.

The chain is built from TRBV24-1 and TRBJ2-1, with 9 nucleotides matching TRBD2. The CDR3 loop spans 19 amino acids. The junction had 12 bases not matched to a gene; V was cut back by 2 bases and J by 2 bases. CDR1 and CDR2 from the germline V gene are KGHDR and SFDVKD. The CDR3 spells CATSDSPGLSGGTYNEQFF. The CDR3, as DNA: TGTGCCACCAGTGATTCCCCGGGGTTGAGCGGGGGGACCTACAATGAGCAGTTCTTC.

This sequence joins TRBV12-2 and TRBJ2-7; the D call TRBD2 from the table was never checked on the DNA. TRBV12-2 is termed a pseudogene. This CDR3 spans 16 amino acids. The CDR3 bases are TGTGCAAGTCGCACCGCAACAATGCGGGAGGATTACGAGCAGTACTTC. Amino acids: CASRTATMREDYEQYF.

The chain links TRBV29-1 to TRBJ1-2, with D perhaps matching TRBD1 (5 bases). V was shortened by 4 bases and J by 4 bases, with 13 bases between the two germline ends. CDR1 is SQVTM, CDR2 ANQGSEA, per germline. This CDR3 spans 13 amino acids. The CDR3 protein is CSVAEGSAYGYTF. CDR3 DNA sequence: TGCAGCGTTGCGGAGGGGTCCGCCTATGGCTACACCTTC.

This chain links TRBV7-2 with TRBJ1-6; the match to TRBD1 covers 11 bases. The CDR3 loop spans 14 amino acids. Germline values: CDR1 SGHTA, CDR2 FQGNSA. V shed 6 bases and J 10 bases; nucleotides not matched to a gene: 5. CDR3 region: CASRPGTGGSPLHF. The CDR3 DNA follows: TGTGCCAGCAGACCCGGGACAGGGGGATCACCCCTCCACTTT. Looking up the rest from reference TRBV7-2 and TRBJ1-6 gives the full variable domain: GAGVSQSPSNKVTEKGKDVELRCDPISGHTALYWYRQSLGQGLEFLIYFQGNSAPDKSGLPSDRFSAERTGGSVSTLTIQRTQQEDSAVYLCASRPGTGGSPLHFGNGTRLTVT.

V and J are TRBV2 and TRBJ2-4, with 8 nucleotides matching TRBD1. In germline, CDR1 is SNHLY, CDR2 FYNNEI. The trim removed 5 bases at V and 3 bases at J, leaving 12 bases unmatched. The CDR3 contains 17 residues. The CDR3 protein is CASSPLPDRGGKNIQYF. The CDR3 DNA follows: TGTGCCAGCAGTCCGCTACCTGACAGGGGAGGCAAAAACATTCAGTACTTC.

V gene TRBV19 combines with J gene TRBJ2-1, with 9 bases lining up with TRBD2. The CDR3 totals 15 residues. Germline V gene lookup returns CDR1 LNHDA and CDR2 SQIVND (reference sequence). Trimming took 3 bases from V and 0 from J; bases not matched to a gene: 0. CDR3 sequence reads: CASSISGGSYNEQFF. Written as DNA, the CDR3 is TGTGCCAGTAGTATTAGCGGGGGCTCCTACAATGAGCAGTTCTTC.

The gene calls are TRBV18 and TRBJ1-5, with D uncertain. This CDR3 has 14 residues. Germline lookup yields CDR1 KGHSH and CDR2 LQKENI. Trimming cost V 6 bases and J 2 bases, with 11 bases left between them. CDR3 coding DNA: TGTGCCAGCTCCTCTTCCGGGGGCAATCAGCCCCAGCATTTT. Translating it yields CASSSSGGNQPQHF.

The chain uses TRBV6-5 and TRBJ1-2, with TRBD1 as a possible D gene (5 bases). V lost 0 bases, J lost 8 bases, and 16 bases lay in between. Germline CDR1 and CDR2: MNHEY and SVGAGI. The CDR3 sequence is 15 residues long. The CDR3, as DNA: TGTGCCAGCAGTTACTCGAAAGCAGGGTCGGCCGGCTACACCTTC. This sequence encodes CASSYSKAGSAGYTF.

The chain recombines TRBV5-6 with TRBJ2-7; D remains unclear. This CDR3 is built from 13 residues. Per germline, CDR1 SGHDT and CDR2 YYEEEE. V gave up 3 bases and J gave up 8 bases, with 15 bases separating them. The CDR3 DNA sequence: TGTGCCAGCAGCTCCTCCTGGGCGGAAAAGCAGTACTTC. Encoded protein: CASSSSWAEKQYF.